One sample yielded the 27 T cell receptor beta chains listed below, sequenced in a study of patients and donors after allogeneic stem cell transplantation (dated by TCRdb to the early 2020s). The library was produced with RT-PCR. Data came from a NextSeq 550. The public sequencing data were trimmed at Q25 with fastp and processed into clonotypes with MiXCR by TCRdb, which kept only in-frame beta chains. Rows with one shared CDR3 protein collapse into an entry with the most common genes and DNA. The sample records over 400,000 distinct CDR3 sequences, about a sixth of which are singletons. The ten most abundant clones make up 6.5% to 7.5% of the sample. Sequenced input: blood, either unsorted or a sorted T cell fraction (not recorded which). These TCRs come from a human donor who was either an allogeneic HSCT recipient or a stem cell or donor lymphocyte infusion donor (not recorded which). It is not recorded whose cells these are; they may come from a transplant donor.

This clonotype turned up a few times. V gene TRBV10-3 combines with J gene TRBJ1-1; possible D gene TRBD1, 5 bases. With 10 bases removed from V and 4 bases from J, the gap between germline ends came to 16 bases. This CDR3 contains 13 residues. Germline CDR1 reads ENHRY; CDR2 reads SYGVKD. CDR3 in DNA: TGTGCCACCGAAACATATGGGGGCACTGAAGCTTTCTTT. It specifies CATETYGGTEAFF.

This clonotype occurred a few times. The chain joins TRBV7-2 to TRBJ2-3, with 12 bases matching TRBD2. Trimming cost V 8 bases and J 2 bases; bases outside gene matches: 5. The CDR3 is 15 residues long. Germline-derived CDR1 and CDR2 are SGHTA and FQGNSA. The CDR3 DNA reads as TGTGCCAGCCGAACTAGCGGGGGGATCACAGATACGCAGTATTTT. Its protein is CASRTSGGITDTQYF.

The V call is TRBV5-1, the J call TRBJ1-6; unclear D gene. The CDR3 is 16 residues long. Trimming cost V 2 bases and J 1 base, with 10 bases left between them. Per germline, CDR1 SGHRS and CDR2 YFSETQ. CDR3 region: CASSLWDLSYNSPLHF. The CDR3 DNA reads as TGCGCCAGCAGCTTATGGGATTTGTCCTATAATTCACCCCTCCACTTT. The full variable domain, rest sourced from reference TRBV5-1 and TRBJ1-6, is KAGVTQTPRYLIKTRGQQVTLSCSPISGHRSVSWYQQTPGQGLQFLFEYFSETQRNKGNFPGRFSGRQFSNSRSEMNVSTLELGDSALYLCASSLWDLSYNSPLHFGNGTRLTVT.

This clonotype was counted only a few times. J is TRBJ2-3 and V is TRBV11-1, with 9 bases lining up with TRBD1. In germline, CDR1 is SGHAT, CDR2 FQDESV (reference sequence). V lost 1 base, J lost 4 bases, and 3 bases stayed unmatched. This CDR3 spans 15 amino acids. CDR3 coding DNA: TGTGCCAGCAGCTTAGGGGACAGGGCCGCAGATACGCAGTATTTT. Translated, it gives CASSLGDRAADTQYF.

V usage is TRBV13 and J usage is TRBJ2-1; 7 nucleotides line up with TRBD2. V shed 5 bases and J 0 bases; nucleotides not matched to a gene: 4. The CDR3 is made up of 15 amino acids. The germline V gene encodes CDR1 PRHDT and CDR2 FYEKMQ (reference sequence). The CDR3 nucleotides read TGTGCCAGCAGCCCTTGGACTAGCTCCTACAATGAGCAGTTCTTC. It yields the protein CASSPWTSSYNEQFF. The full variable domain, with the rest looked up from reference TRBV13 and TRBJ2-1, is AAGVIQSPRHLIKEKRETATLKCYPIPRHDTVYWYQQGPGQDPQFLISFYEKMQSDKGSIPDRFSAQQFSDYHSELNMSSLELGDSALYFCASSPWTSSYNEQFFGPGTRLTVL.

This clonotype has only a few counts. The J gene is TRBJ2-7, the V gene TRBV5-1, with TRBD2 matching 10 bases. The CDR3 covers 15 residues. Germline V gives CDR1 SGHRS, CDR2 YFSETQ. V was pared by 4 bases and J by 1 base, with 5 bases of the junction left unmatched. In nucleotides, the CDR3 is TGCGCCAGCAGCCACCGGACTAGCGGATCCTACGAGCAGTACTTC. Its translation: CASSHRTSGSYEQYF.

This clonotype has just a few counts. CDR3 protein: CASGGLAGGPYTQYF. The CDR3 bases are TGTGCCAGCGGGGGACTAGCGGGGGGGCCTTATACGCAGTATTTT. The rearrangement uses TRBV12-3 or TRBV12-4 and TRBJ2-3; 16 positions match TRBD2. CDR3 size: 15 residues. J gave up 7 bases and V 8 bases, and 6 bases lay outside the gene matches.

The table lists this clonotype with a few counts. The chain joins TRBV5-1 to TRBJ1-1; 8 bases align to TRBD1. This CDR3 is 13 amino acids long. After removal of 2 bases from V and 6 bases from J, the junction contained 3 bases not matched to a gene. Germline values: CDR1 SGHRS, CDR2 YFSETQ. Here the CDR3 reads CASSLQGVSEAFF. The CDR3 DNA is TGCGCCAGCAGCTTACAGGGGGTCTCTGAAGCTTTCTTT.

The chain employs TRBV6-5 and TRBJ1-2, with 9 bases fitting TRBD1. With V trimmed by 3 bases and J by 6 bases, 5 bases remained unmatched. The CDR3 extends over 14 amino acids. The germline V gene encodes CDR1 MNHEY and CDR2 SVGAGI. CDR3 in amino acids: CASSYDRGGNGYTF. The CDR3 DNA follows: TGTGCCAGCAGTTATGACAGGGGGGGTAATGGCTACACCTTC.

This clonotype has more than one count but fewer than ten. The chain is built from TRBV5-1 and TRBJ1-3, with D unresolved. Germline values: CDR1 SGHRS, CDR2 YFSETQ. The ends were cut back, 0 bases at V and 3 bases at J, with 7 bases in the middle. The CDR3 is 14 amino acids. The CDR3 spells CASSLAGNGNTIYF. In nucleotides, the CDR3 is TGCGCCAGCAGCTTGGCAGGAAATGGAAACACCATATATTTT.

The V and J genes are TRBV18 and TRBJ1-5; TRBD1 matches at 8 bases. V lost 5 bases to trimming and J lost 7 bases; unmatched junction nucleotides: 7. Germline V CDR1 and CDR2: KGHSH, LQKENI. The CDR3 is made up of 14 amino acids. CDR3 DNA sequence: TGTGCCAGCTCAAGAGACAGGGGTGGACAGCCCCAGCATTTT. Its translation: CASSRDRGGQPQHF.

This clonotype was recorded a few times. This rearrangement joins TRBV5-4 to TRBJ1-2, with a weak D call TRBD1 (6 bases). Germline CDR1 reads SGHNT; CDR2 reads YYREEE (reference sequence). V was pared by 0 bases and J by 7 bases, with 19 bases between. This CDR3 is built from 16 residues. As DNA, the CDR3 is TGTGCCAGCAGCTTGGAGGGGGGGGGACCCTATCGTGGCTACACCTTC. Protein sequence: CASSLEGGGPYRGYTF.

The V call is TRBV12-3 or TRBV12-4, the J call TRBJ1-6; 7 nucleotides align to TRBD1. Unmatched junction bases numbered 5, after V lost 3 bases and J lost 9 bases. The length of the CDR3 is 14 residues. The CDR3 region is CASSLTGSASPLHF. The CDR3 DNA reads as TGTGCCAGCAGTTTGACAGGGTCTGCTTCACCCCTCCACTTT.

This clonotype came up many times. This chain uses TRBV24-1 with TRBJ2-3, with TRBD1 identical over 9 bases. V lost 3 bases to trimming and J lost 6 bases; unmatched junction nucleotides: 9. Looked up from germline, CDR1 is KGHDR and CDR2 is SFDVKD. The CDR3 loop spans 16 amino acids. The CDR3 protein is CATSDRQGEISDTQYF. The CDR3 DNA reads as TGTGCCACCAGTGATCGACAGGGGGAAATCTCGGATACGCAGTATTTT.

The V and J genes are TRBV7-2 and TRBJ1-5; D unclear. Trimming removed 2 bases from V and 2 bases from J, with 10 bases in between. Looked up from germline, CDR1 is SGHTA and CDR2 is FQGNSA. The CDR3 is 15 residues long. The CDR3 here is CASSLLGYRNQPQHF. CDR3 coding DNA: TGTGCCAGCAGCTTATTGGGGTATCGCAATCAGCCCCAGCATTTT.

In this sample, this clonotype turned up a few times. The chain recombines TRBV2 with TRBJ2-3, with D tentatively TRBD2 (6 bases). Trimming left V 6 bases short and J 1 base short, with 14 bases between. This CDR3 comprises 15 residues. Per germline, CDR1 SNHLY and CDR2 FYNNEI. Written as DNA, the CDR3 is TGTGCCAGCAGGGCCTTTAGCGGCCGCACAGATACGCAGTATTTT. Its protein product is CASRAFSGRTDTQYF.

The J gene is TRBJ2-3, the V gene TRBV7-8; 16 bases map to TRBD2. J was trimmed by 0 bases and V by 4 bases; bases with no gene match: 4. Germline-derived CDR1 and CDR2 are SGHVS and FQNEAQ. This CDR3 is 18 amino acids long. For the CDR3, the DNA is TGTGCCAGCAGCTGGGGGACTAGCGGGAGGGCTAGCACAGATACGCAGTATTTT. As protein: CASSWGTSGRASTDTQYF.

This sequence joins TRBV12-3 or TRBV12-4 and TRBJ2-5; tentatively, D is TRBD1 or TRBD2 (5 bases each). V dropped 5 bases and J dropped 5 bases, with 15 bases sitting between them. The CDR3 is 14 amino acids. The CDR3 DNA reads as TGTGCCAGCAGTATGAGAGGGGCCCGGGAGACCCAGTACTTC. It yields the protein CASSMRGARETQYF.

V usage is TRBV6-5 and J usage is TRBJ1-1; D is perhaps TRBD1 (5 bases). CDR1 and CDR2 (germline): MNHEY, SVGAGI. V dropped 1 base and J dropped 6 bases, with 6 bases sitting between them. The CDR3 contains 12 residues. The DNA for the CDR3 is TGTGCCAGCAGTTACTTGGGGGCTGAAGCTTTCTTT. This sequence encodes CASSYLGAEAFF.

The chain couples TRBV20-1 to TRBJ1-5; 11 positions match TRBD1. The ends lost 0 bases at V and 2 bases at J; junction bases unmatched: 6. This CDR3 has 17 residues. CDR1 and CDR2 from the germline V gene are DFQATT and SNEGSKA (reference sequence). CDR3 in amino acids: CSARDSGTGGRNQPQHF. For the CDR3, the DNA is TGCAGTGCTAGAGATTCCGGGACAGGGGGGCGCAATCAGCCCCAGCATTTT.

Concerning this clonotype: Germline is not matched at one junction end, which may reflect a read error. The chain combines TRBV24-1 with TRBJ2-3; 8 bases are a match to TRBD2. Germline-derived CDR1 and CDR2 are KGHDR and SFDVKD. The CDR3 has 16 amino acids. The CDR3 DNA sequence: TGTGGCACCAGTCTCTATAACGGGGGGGGAACAGATACGCAGTATTTT. Protein sequence: CGTSLYNGGGTDTQYF.

This clonotype came up many times. Germline and junction disagree at one end, which may indicate a read error. The genes are TRBV5-1 and TRBJ2-7; TRBD2 matches at 8 bases. The germline gives CDR1 SGHRS, CDR2 YFSETQ. The CDR3 runs to 14 residues. CDR3 nucleotide sequence: TGTGCCAGCAGTTTAGCGGGGAGCTCTTACGAGCAGTACTTC. Protein sequence: CASSLAGSSYEQYF. The full variable domain, with the rest looked up from reference TRBV5-1 and TRBJ2-7, is KAGVTQTPRYLIKTRGQQVTLSCSPISGHRSVSWYQQTPGQGLQFLFEYFSETQRNKGNFPGRFSGRQFSNSRSEMNVSTLELGDSALYLCASSLAGSSYEQYFGPGTRLTVT.

This clonotype was seen only a few times. CDR3 protein: CASSRQITGELFF. In DNA form, the CDR3 reads TGTGCCAGCAGCCGGCAAATCACCGGGGAGCTGTTTTTT. This sequence joins TRBV4-2 and TRBJ2-2; D call uncertain. CDR3 size: 13 residues. Germline CDR1 reads LGHNA; CDR2 reads YNFKEQ. V gave up 4 bases and J gave up 4 bases, with 7 bases separating them.

J is TRBJ2-5 and V is TRBV2, with 8 bases lining up with TRBD2. The germline V gene has CDR1 SNHLY and CDR2 FYNNEI. The V gene end was trimmed by 7 bases and the J gene end by 10 bases; junction bases not matched to a gene: 5. This CDR3 has 11 residues. CDR3 coding DNA: TGTGCCAGCAACGGGGGGGATGGCCAGTACTTC. Amino acids: CASNGGDGQYF.

The sample holds a few counts of this clonotype. The chain links TRBV24-1 to TRBJ1-1, with 8 nucleotides matching TRBD1. Germline assignment: CDR1 KGHDR and CDR2 SFDVKD. Unmatched junction bases numbered 14, after V lost 2 bases and J lost 4 bases. This CDR3 is 18 amino acids long. The DNA for the CDR3 is TGTGCCACCAGTGATTCCTCCCCTGGACAGGGAGGCTTCACTGAAGCTTTCTTT. Encoded protein: CATSDSSPGQGGFTEAFF.

In its sample, this clonotype was seen a few times. The chain joins TRBV27 to TRBJ1-2; D is ambiguous. Germline V gene lookup returns CDR1 MNHEY and CDR2 SMNVEV (reference sequence). V was clipped by 4 bases and J by 2 bases, with 11 bases between them. The CDR3 is 14 residues long. DNA for the CDR3: TGTGCCAGCAGTTACAAAGGCGGGAACTATGGCTACACCTTC. Protein: CASSYKGGNYGYTF.

V gene TRBV19 combines with J gene TRBJ1-2; possible D gene TRBD1, 5 bases. This CDR3 spans 13 amino acids. V lost 4 bases, J lost 8 bases, and 14 bases lay in between. The V gene's germline CDR1 is LNHDA and CDR2 SQIVND (reference sequence). The CDR3 loop reads CASSSTGDGGYTF. CDR3 in DNA: TGTGCCAGTAGTAGCACGGGGGATGGAGGCTACACCTTC. Drawing the rest from reference TRBV19 and TRBJ1-2, the complete variable domain is DGGITQSPKYLFRKEGQNVTLSCEQNLNHDAMYWYRQDPGQGLRLIYYSQIVNDFQKGDIAEGYSVSREKKESFPLTVTSAQKNPTAFYLCASSSTGDGGYTFGSGTRLTVV.